This T cell receptor (beta chain) was identified in a study of T cell changes during pregnancy in multiple sclerosis. Repertoires were generated with immunoSEQ multiplex PCR, while TCRdb's copy carries only in-frame clones and drops some. Here the sample spans 60,000 to 85,000 clones, 80% to 95% being singletons. V lost 5 bases, J lost 0 bases, and 13 bases stayed unmatched. This CDR3 has 19 residues. The germline V gene has CDR1 MDHEN and CDR2 SYDVKM. The chain couples TRBV28 to TRBJ1-4, with TRBD1 matching 9 bases. This TCR came from a female donor with multiple sclerosis, enrolled in a pregnancy study. Specimen: peripheral blood, collected in the first trimester of pregnancy. The CDR3 is CASSRNRDRALATNEKLFF. In DNA form, the CDR3 reads TGTGCCAGCAGTAGAAACCGGGACAGGGCGCTTGCAACTAATGAAAAACTGTTTTTT. Full variable domain (rest looked up from reference TRBV28 and TRBJ1-4): DVKVTQSSRYLVKRTGEKVFLECVQDMDHENMFWYRQDPGLGLRLIYFSYDVKMKEKGDIPEGYSVSREKKERFSLILESASTNQTSMYLCASSRNRDRALATNEKLFFGSGTQLSVL.